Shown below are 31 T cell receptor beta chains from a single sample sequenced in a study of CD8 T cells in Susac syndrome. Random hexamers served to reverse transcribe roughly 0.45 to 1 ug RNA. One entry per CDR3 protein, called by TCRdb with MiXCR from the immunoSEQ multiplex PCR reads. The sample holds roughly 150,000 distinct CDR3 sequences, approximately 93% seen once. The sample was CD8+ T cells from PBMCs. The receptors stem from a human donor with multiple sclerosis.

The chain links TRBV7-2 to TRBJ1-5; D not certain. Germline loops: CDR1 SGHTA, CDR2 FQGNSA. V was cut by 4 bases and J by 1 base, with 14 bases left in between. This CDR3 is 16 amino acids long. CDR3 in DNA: TGTGCCAGCAGCTCAGGCCGTTCGGGCAGCAATCAGCCCCAGCATTTT. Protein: CASSSGRSGSNQPQHF.

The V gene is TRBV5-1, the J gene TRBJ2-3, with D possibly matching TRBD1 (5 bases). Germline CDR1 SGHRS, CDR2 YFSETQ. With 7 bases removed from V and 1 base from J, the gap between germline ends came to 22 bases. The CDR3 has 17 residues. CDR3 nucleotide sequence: TGCGCCAGCCGACAGTTGGGGCCTTGGTTAGGCACAGATACGCAGTATTTT. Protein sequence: CASRQLGPWLGTDTQYF.

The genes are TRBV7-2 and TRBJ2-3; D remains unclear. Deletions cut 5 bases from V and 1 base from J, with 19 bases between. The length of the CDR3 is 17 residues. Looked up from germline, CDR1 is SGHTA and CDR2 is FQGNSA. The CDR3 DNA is TGTGCCAGCAGCCCCCTTACCGTTATACATGGCACAGATACGCAGTATTTT. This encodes CASSPLTVIHGTDTQYF.

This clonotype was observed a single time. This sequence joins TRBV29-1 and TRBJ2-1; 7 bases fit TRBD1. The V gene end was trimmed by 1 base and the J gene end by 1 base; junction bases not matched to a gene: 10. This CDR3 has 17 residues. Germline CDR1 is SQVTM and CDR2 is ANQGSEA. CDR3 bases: TGCAGCGTTGAAGGCCAGGGGGTAAGAAAATCCTACAATGAGCAGTTCTTC. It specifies CSVEGQGVRKSYNEQFF.

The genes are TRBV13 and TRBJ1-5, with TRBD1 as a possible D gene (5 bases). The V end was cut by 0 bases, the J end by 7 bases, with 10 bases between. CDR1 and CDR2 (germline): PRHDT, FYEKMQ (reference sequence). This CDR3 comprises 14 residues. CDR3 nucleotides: TGTGCCAGCAGCTTAGGAGGGGAGTTCCAGCCCCAGCATTTT. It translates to CASSLGGEFQPQHF.

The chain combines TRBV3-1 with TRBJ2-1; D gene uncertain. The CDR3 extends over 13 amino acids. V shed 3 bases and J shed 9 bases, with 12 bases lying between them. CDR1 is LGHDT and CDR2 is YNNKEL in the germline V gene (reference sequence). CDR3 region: CASSHPYSGEQFF. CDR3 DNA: TGTGCCAGCAGCCACCCATATTCGGGTGAGCAGTTCTTC.

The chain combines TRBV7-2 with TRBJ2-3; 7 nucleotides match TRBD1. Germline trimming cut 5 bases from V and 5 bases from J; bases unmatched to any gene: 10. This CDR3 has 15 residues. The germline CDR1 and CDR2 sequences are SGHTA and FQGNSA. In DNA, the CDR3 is TGTGCCAGCAGCCTCCTAGACAGGGCCGGAGATACGCAGTATTTT. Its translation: CASSLLDRAGDTQYF.

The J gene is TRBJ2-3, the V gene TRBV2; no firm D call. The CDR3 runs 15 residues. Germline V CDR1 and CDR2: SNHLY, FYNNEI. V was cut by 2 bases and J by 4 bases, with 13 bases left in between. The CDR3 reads CASSEKATRADTQYF. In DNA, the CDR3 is TGTGCCAGCAGTGAAAAAGCGACAAGGGCAGATACGCAGTATTTT.

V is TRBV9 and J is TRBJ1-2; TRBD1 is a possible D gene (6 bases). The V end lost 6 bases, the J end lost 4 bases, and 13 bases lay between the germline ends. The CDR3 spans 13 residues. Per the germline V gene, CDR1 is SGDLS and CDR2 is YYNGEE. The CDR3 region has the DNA TGTGCCAGCACAGGAACAGGGCGCTATGGCTACACCTTC. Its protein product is CASTGTGRYGYTF. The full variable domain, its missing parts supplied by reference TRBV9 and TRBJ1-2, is DSGVTQTPKHLITATGQRVTLRCSPRSGDLSVYWYQQSLDQGLQFLIQYYNGEERAKGNILERFSAQQFPDLHSELNLSSLELGDSALYFCASTGTGRYGYTFGSGTRLTVV.

The CDR3 DNA sequence: TGTGCCAGCAGTTCCCTCGGAGGGACTAGCGGGGACAATGAGCAGTTCTTC. Protein sequence: CASSSLGGTSGDNEQFF. The chain links TRBV4-2 to TRBJ2-1; 13 bases align to TRBD2. Germline assignment: CDR1 LGHNA and CDR2 YNFKEQ. The CDR3 length is 17 residues. The V gene end was trimmed by 6 bases and the J gene end by 5 bases; junction bases not matched to a gene: 10.

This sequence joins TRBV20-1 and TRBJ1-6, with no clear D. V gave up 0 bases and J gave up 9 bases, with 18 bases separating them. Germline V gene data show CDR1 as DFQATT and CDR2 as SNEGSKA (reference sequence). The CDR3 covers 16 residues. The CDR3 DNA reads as TGCAGTGCTAGAGATCGTTTGAAGGGCCTCTCTTCACCCCTCCACTTT. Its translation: CSARDRLKGLSSPLHF.

The CDR3 spells CARLSYEQYF. The CDR3 nucleotides are TGTGCCAGACTCTCCTACGAGCAGTACTTC. The chain is built from TRBV25-1 and TRBJ2-7, with unresolved D. The CDR3 is made up of 10 amino acids. Germline V gene lookup returns CDR1 MGHDK and CDR2 SYGVNS. Trimming took off 9 bases at V and 0 bases at J, with 3 bases between the two ends.

The CDR3 sequence: CSARGRNDEKLFF. CDR3 DNA sequence: TGCAGTGCTAGGGGTAGGAATGACGAAAAACTGTTTTTT. The gene calls are TRBV20-1 and TRBJ1-4; D uncertain. Looked up from germline, CDR1 is DFQATT and CDR2 is SNEGSKA (reference sequence). The V end was cut by 3 bases, the J end by 8 bases, with 13 bases between. This CDR3 is 13 amino acids long.

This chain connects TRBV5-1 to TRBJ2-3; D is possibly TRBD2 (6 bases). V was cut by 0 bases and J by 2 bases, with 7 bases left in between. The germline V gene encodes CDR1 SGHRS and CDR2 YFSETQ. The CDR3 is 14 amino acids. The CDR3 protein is CASSLERATDTQYF. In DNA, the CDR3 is TGCGCCAGCAGCTTGGAGCGGGCCACAGATACGCAGTATTTT.

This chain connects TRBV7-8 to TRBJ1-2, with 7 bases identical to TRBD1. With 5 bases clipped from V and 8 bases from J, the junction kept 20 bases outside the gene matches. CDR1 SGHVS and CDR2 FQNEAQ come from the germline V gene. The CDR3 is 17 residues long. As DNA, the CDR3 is TGTGCCAGCAGCCCGAGGGCCACCCGACAGGGAGGTGAGGGCTACACCTTC. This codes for CASSPRATRQGGEGYTF.

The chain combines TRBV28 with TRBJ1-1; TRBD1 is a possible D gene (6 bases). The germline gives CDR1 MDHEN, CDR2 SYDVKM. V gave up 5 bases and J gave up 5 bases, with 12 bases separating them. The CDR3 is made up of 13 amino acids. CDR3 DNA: TGTGCCAGCAGTCGACAGGACTGGACTGAAGCTTTCTTT. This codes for CASSRQDWTEAFF.

CDR3 bases: TGTGCCTGGAGTAAACCGGGACAGGGAAGAGAGACCCAGTACTTC. Translated, it gives CAWSKPGQGRETQYF. V usage is TRBV30 and J usage is TRBJ2-5; 9 bases are shared with TRBD1. The germline CDR1 and CDR2 sequences are GTSNPN and SVGIG (reference sequence). J was trimmed by 4 bases and V by 2 bases; bases with no gene match: 8. CDR3 length equals 15 residues.

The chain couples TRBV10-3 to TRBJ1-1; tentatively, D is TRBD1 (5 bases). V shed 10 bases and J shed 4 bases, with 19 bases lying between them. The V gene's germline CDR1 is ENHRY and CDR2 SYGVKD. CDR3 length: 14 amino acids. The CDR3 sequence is CATEPGGGGTEAFF. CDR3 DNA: TGTGCCACCGAACCCGGGGGGGGAGGCACTGAAGCTTTCTTT.

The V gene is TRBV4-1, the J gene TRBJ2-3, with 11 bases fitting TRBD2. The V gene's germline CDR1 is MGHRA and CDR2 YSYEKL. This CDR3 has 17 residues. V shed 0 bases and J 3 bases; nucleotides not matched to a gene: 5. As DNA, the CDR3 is TGCGCCAGCAGCCAAGAAAGGCTAGCGGGGGGAACAGATACGCAGTATTTT. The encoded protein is CASSQERLAGGTDTQYF.

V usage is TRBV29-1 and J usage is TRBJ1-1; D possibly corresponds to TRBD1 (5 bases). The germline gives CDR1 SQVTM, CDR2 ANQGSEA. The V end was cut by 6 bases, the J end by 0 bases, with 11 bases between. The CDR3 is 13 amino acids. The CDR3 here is CSVPQDMNTEAFF. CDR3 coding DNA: TGCAGCGTGCCACAGGATATGAACACTGAAGCTTTCTTT.

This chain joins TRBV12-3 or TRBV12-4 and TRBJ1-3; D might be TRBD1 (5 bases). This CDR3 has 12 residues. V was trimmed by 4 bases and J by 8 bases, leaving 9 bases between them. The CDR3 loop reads CASSWGFDTIYF. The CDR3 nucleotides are TGTGCCAGCAGTTGGGGGTTTGACACCATATATTTT.

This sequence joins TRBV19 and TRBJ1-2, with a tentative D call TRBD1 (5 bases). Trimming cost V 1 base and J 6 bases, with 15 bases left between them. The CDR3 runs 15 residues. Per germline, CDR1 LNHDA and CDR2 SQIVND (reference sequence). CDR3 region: CASSIVLEGRHGYTF. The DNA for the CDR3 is TGTGCCAGTAGTATAGTGTTGGAGGGGCGGCATGGCTACACCTTC.

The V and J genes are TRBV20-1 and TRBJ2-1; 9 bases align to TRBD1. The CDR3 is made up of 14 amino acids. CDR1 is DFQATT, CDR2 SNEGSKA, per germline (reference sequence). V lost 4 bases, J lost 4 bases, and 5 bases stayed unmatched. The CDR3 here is CSAIPGTGYNEQFF. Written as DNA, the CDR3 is TGCAGTGCTATTCCCGGGACAGGGTACAATGAGCAGTTCTTC.

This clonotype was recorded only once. The CDR3 DNA sequence: TGTGCCAGCAGCGTTGGGGGGGCGCGGAATTCACCCCTCCACTTT. This translates into CASSVGGARNSPLHF. This sequence joins TRBV9 and TRBJ1-6; maybe TRBD1 (6 bases). Per the germline V gene, CDR1 is SGDLS and CDR2 is YYNGEE. There are 15 residues in the CDR3. Deletions cut 2 bases from V and 7 bases from J, with 13 bases between.

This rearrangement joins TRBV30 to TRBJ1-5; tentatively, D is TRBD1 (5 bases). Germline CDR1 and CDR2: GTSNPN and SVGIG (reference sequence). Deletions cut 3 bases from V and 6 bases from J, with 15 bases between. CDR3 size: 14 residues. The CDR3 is CAWSGTVRGQPQHF. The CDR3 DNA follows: TGTGCCTGGAGCGGGACGGTCCGGGGTCAGCCCCAGCATTTT.

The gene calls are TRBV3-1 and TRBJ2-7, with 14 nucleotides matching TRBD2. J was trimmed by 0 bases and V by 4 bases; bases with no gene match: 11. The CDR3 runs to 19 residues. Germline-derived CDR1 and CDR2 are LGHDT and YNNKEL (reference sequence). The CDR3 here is CASSLGTSGGRLSSYEQYF. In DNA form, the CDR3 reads TGTGCCAGCAGCCTAGGGACTAGCGGGGGTCGCCTAAGCTCCTACGAGCAGTACTTC.

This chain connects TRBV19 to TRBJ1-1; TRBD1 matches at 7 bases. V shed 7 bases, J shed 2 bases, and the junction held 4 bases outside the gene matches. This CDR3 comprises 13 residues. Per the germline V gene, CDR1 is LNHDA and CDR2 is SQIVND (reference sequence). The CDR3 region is CASTYRGNTEAFF. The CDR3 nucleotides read TGTGCCAGTACGTACAGGGGTAACACTGAAGCTTTCTTT.

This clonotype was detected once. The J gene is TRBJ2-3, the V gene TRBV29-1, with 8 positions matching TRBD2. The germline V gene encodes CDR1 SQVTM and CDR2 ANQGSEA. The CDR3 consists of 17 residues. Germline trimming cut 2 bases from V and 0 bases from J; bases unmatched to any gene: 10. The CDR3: CSVELPSGRLSTDTQYF. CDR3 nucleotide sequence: TGCAGCGTTGAATTGCCTAGCGGGCGGCTTAGCACAGATACGCAGTATTTT.

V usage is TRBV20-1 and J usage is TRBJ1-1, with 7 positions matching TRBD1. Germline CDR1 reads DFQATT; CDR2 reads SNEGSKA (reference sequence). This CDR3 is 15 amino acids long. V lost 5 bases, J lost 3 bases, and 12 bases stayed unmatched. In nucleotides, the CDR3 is TGCAGTGCTCGCGTTCCAGGGGGTGGGGACACTGAAGCTTTCTTT. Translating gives CSARVPGGGDTEAFF.

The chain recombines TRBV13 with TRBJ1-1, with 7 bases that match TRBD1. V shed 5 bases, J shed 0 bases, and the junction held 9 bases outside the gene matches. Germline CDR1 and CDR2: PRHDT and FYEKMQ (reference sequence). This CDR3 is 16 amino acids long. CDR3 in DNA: TGTGCCAGCAGCCCCCTAGGGGGCCGCATGAACACTGAAGCTTTCTTT. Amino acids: CASSPLGGRMNTEAFF. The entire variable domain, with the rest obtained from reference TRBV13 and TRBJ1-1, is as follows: AAGVIQSPRHLIKEKRETATLKCYPIPRHDTVYWYQQGPGQDPQFLISFYEKMQSDKGSIPDRFSAQQFSDYHSELNMSSLELGDSALYFCASSPLGGRMNTEAFFGQGTRLTVV.

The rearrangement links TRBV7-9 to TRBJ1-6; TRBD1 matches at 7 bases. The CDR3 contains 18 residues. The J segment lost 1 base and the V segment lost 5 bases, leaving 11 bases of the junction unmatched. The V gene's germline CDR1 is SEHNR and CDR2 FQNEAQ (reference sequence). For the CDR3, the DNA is TGTGCCAGCAGCGGAGGAGGACAGGACCTATCCTATAATTCACCCCTCCACTTT. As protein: CASSGGGQDLSYNSPLHF.